This T cell receptor beta chain was obtained from a study of prognosis after radiotherapy for stage I lung cancer. This clonotype was observed a single time. Its specificity is not known. Researchers used two-round multiplex PCR to amplify TCR beta CDR3 starting from genomic DNA. It was primers specific to each TRBV and TRBJ gene that first-round PCR used. TCRdb reprocessed the multiplex PCR reads with MiXCR, giving one entry per CDR3 protein. The sample consists of about 16,000 distinct CDR3 sequences, 43% of them appearing once. Blood, around 5.7 milliliters, was collected at each of two time points. Germline V gives CDR1 MNHNS, CDR2 SASEGT. The CDR3 extends over 16 amino acids. V shed 6 bases, J shed 4 bases, and the junction held 7 bases outside the gene matches. Findings and limits, study-wide: The study found that unique TCR clone counts fell after stereotactic body radiation therapy, median roughly 9,900 versus 7,200.

The chain combines TRBV6-1 with TRBJ2-1; 12 bases are shared with TRBD2. The starting material was PBMCs, obtained before or after stereotactic body radiation therapy (not recorded which). This TCR was recovered from a donor aged 50 or older with non-small cell lung cancer. The DNA of the CDR3 is TGTGCCAGCAGACTAGGGACTAGCGGGTCTTACAATGAGCAGTTCTTC. Protein sequence: CASRLGTSGSYNEQFF.